This T cell receptor (beta chain) came from a study of beta chain features in type 1 diabetes. The overall study: Cell yields, gender and age were comparable in patients and healthy donors. Sorted cells, more than 95,000,000 in number, were examined across all samples. Study results and caveats: A greater similarity of naive, central memory and Treg TCRB repertoires was seen among patients than among healthy donors. In all four CD4+ subsets, TCRB CDR3 length was significantly, moderately reduced in type 1 diabetes.

This CDR3 is 15 amino acids long. Germline V lookup: CDR1 LGHNA, CDR2 YSLEER. V trimming: 1 base; J trimming: 4 bases; junction bases outside the gene matches: 1. On this clone itself: Its cognate antigen is unknown.

Researchers reported sorting CD4+ naive, central memory, regulatory and stem cell-like memory cells via CD45RO/CCR7/CD25/CD127/CD95/CD27. Every bit of the isolated RNA underwent reverse transcription, so sequencing read expressed TCRB transcripts. Produced via immunoSEQ multiplex PCR; TCRdb's table is partial and in-frame only. Altogether more than 250,000 clones are present, around 21% being singletons, with the ten largest covering 0.025% to 0.035%. Material: naive CD4+ T cells from blood. The sequence came from a woman in her thirties or forties with type 1 diabetes. The V call is TRBV4-3, the J call TRBJ2-1; TRBD2 agrees at 10 bases. CDR3 coding DNA: TGCGCCAGCAGCCAAGCTAGCGGGGGTTACAATGAGCAGTTCTTC. This encodes CASSQASGGYNEQFF.